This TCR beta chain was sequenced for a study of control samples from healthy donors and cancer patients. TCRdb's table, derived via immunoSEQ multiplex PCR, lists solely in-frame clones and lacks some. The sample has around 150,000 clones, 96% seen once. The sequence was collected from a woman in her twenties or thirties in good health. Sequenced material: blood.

The CDR3 DNA reads as TGTGCCAGTAGTACCACTCGGACAGGGGGAGCTAACTATGGCTACACCTTC. This encodes CASSTTRTGGANYGYTF. The chain couples TRBV19 to TRBJ1-2, with 10 nucleotides matching TRBD1. Germline V gene data show CDR1 as LNHDA and CDR2 as SQIVND (reference sequence). Trimming removed 4 bases from V and 0 bases from J; junction bases left unmatched: 8. The CDR3 is 17 residues long.